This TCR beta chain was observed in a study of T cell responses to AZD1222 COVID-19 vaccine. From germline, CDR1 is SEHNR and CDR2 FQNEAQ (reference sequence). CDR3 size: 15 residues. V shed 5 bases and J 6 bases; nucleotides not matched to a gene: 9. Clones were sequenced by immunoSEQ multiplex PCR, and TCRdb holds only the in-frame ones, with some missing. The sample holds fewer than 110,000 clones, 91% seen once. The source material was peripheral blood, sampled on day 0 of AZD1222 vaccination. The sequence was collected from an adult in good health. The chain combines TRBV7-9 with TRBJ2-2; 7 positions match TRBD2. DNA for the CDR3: TGTGCCAGCAGCCCGATACGGGGAGGGTCCGGGGAGCTGTTTTTT. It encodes CASSPIRGGSGELFF.